This T cell receptor (beta chain) was sequenced during a study of cytomegalovirus exposure and HLA in healthy donors (dated by TCRdb to the late 2010s). With respect to the entire study: In an earlier analysis of roughly 590 of the donors, around 290 Gb of sequence data and approximately 120 million unique TCR beta sequences from about 179 million T cells were reported. Donor age, sex, ethnicity and CMV serostatus were compiled together with the repertoire data. To predict cytomegalovirus infection status, the study brought together high-throughput TCR immunosequencing, statistical association of individual TCRs with disease status, and machine learning. The study profiled the T cell repertoires of hundreds of subjects by immunosequencing and related them to cytomegalovirus serostatus. The study aimed to test whether cataloging public T cell receptors could reveal signatures of past pathogen exposure. Roughly 5 DR-DQ haplotypes were treated as single units for association and clustering because of strong linkage in the cohort. Every discovery cohort repertoire had been produced on one sequencing platform. In the later analysis, no new phenotypic data were used to find candidate immune exposures; instead, reliance was placed on TCR beta sequences and their occurrence across donors. A later genetic analysis used genome-wide SNP genotypes for about 60% of the roughly 700 donors, treating that subset as a discovery cohort. The number of typed donors differed by locus: roughly 629-640 for A, B, C, DRB1 and DQB1; some 500 for DQA1; 606 for DPA1; and 400 to 480 for DPB1. Across some 400 genotyped donors of the cohort, an average of approximately 220,000 unique TCR beta nucleotide sequences per donor were sequenced, and around 19% of those sequences were non-productive. An earlier analysis of 587 of the donors applied high-throughput TCR beta sequencing to assess whether each TCR beta V gene segment acted as functional or pseudogenic. Roughly 300 gigabases of sequencing data and 70 million to 95 million unique TCR sequences made up an early release that covered several hundred HLA-typed donors. A later analysis re-analyzed previously published TCR beta repertoires from 500 to 700 donors and added high-resolution HLA genotyping to study TCR occurrence patterns. A separate validation cohort of roughly 120 different subjects was used in addition to the approximately 610-subject first cohort. Of the roughly 400 genotyped donors, 75% to 85% were placed in the genetic ancestry cluster associated with self-reported Caucasian donors. Class I and class II HLA loci were covered by the typing at four-digit resolution. Overall study outcomes, separate from this receptor: Specific HLA alleles were associated with 16,951 TCR beta sequences at a false discovery rate of 0.05 in a later analysis. The earlier analysis of fewer than 750 of the donors excluded roughly 17 rarely observed V segments, including chromosome 9 orphons, because counts were too low. A later analysis reported that several top co-occurrence clusters appeared linked to parvovirus B19, influenza, CMV and Epstein-Barr virus. Linkage disequilibrium might explain the correlated functional status among segregating V segments, but an unknown experimental factor could not be excluded. According to a later analysis, most CMV-associated TCR beta chains appeared to be HLA-restricted, and the HLA associations seemed to be driven largely by CMV exposure. Roughly uniform sequencing depth across donors was assumed in presence/absence analyses, although this assumption may not hold. In a later analysis, the rate of TCR association differed among HLA loci, with DRB1 alleles having the most associated TCRs and HLA-C alleles having the fewest. V-gene and J-gene trimming of TCR beta chains was associated with a missense DCLRE1C variant in a later genetic analysis, and the association was replicated in an independent cohort. Only TCR beta chains were sequenced in this cohort, and the absence of alpha or paired-chain data limited detectable features. A group of highly shared sequence variants was considered likely to be a technical artifact of the sequencing pipeline. An earlier analysis of 450 to 750 of the donors showed that most TCR beta V segments appeared in productive rearrangements either about 90% or about 30% of the time, which broadly matched IMGT annotations. HLA typing was unavailable for some donors at each locus, so association tests used only the typed subset. A few of the identified cytomegalovirus-associated TCR beta chains were confirmed in vitro to be specific for cytomegalovirus antigens. A total of about 150 TCR beta chains were listed by the study as associated with cytomegalovirus. A further reported finding was that TCR beta sequences accurately predicted the HLA-A and HLA-B alleles for most subjects in the first cohort. According to the authors, the approach could potentially be generalized to other disease states and immunological phenotypes. Compared with the approximately 670-donor mean, donors in an Asian-associated ancestry cluster had fewer N-insertions in productive TCRs, according to a later genetic analysis. Assigning TCR associations to individual alleles was difficult when HLA alleles, especially DR and DQ, strongly co-occurred. Because the 87-base-pair reads could not distinguish some IMGT-functional V segments, including TRBV6-2 and TRBV6-3, those segments were excluded. Compared with equally common non-associated chains, HLA-associated TCR beta chains in a later analysis were more clonally expanded and had lower generation probabilities. The classifier was reported to diagnose cytomegalovirus status with high specificity and sensitivity in both the original cohort and the validation cohort. Most TCR sequences were seen in very few donors, while some public TCRs were found in many individuals. For the cohort, immune exposure information was limited to CMV serostatus.

The cohort consisted of fewer than 700 healthy bone marrow donors. Cohort members were all nominally healthy when sampled, although unrecorded immune exposures were likely present. The donor was CMV seronegative and was included in the group of a few hundred seronegative cohort members. Every donor gave a peripheral blood sample, and the peripheral blood mononuclear cells from that sample were used for TCR beta sequencing. The Qiagen DNeasy Blood Extraction Kit was used to extract genomic DNA from the blood cell samples. V is clipped by 1 base and J by 5 bases, and the sequence between their germline boundaries is 11 bases long. The germline V gene encodes CDR1 SGHTA and CDR2 FQGNSA. Spanning cysteine to phenylalanine, the CDR3 consists of 14 amino acids. The only DNA kept is the CDR3, 42 bases in frame from the first base. Libraries came from the immunoSEQ multiplex PCR assay. For the multiplex PCR, a mixture combining 60 forward primers for TCR Vbeta segments and 13 reverse primers for TCR Jbeta segments was used. Amplification of the CDR3 region of rearranged TCR beta genes was performed with a multiplex PCR assay on genomic DNA. On the Illumina HiSeq System, the amplified TCR beta libraries were sequenced as 87-base-pair reads. In the authors' own workflow: In a later analysis, tens of millions of unique TCR beta chains were counted across the 650 to 750 repertoires, and approximately 11 million of these chains were shared by at least two donors. Raw reads were error-corrected and collapsed into unique sequences with a nearest-neighbor algorithm that merged closely related sequences to remove PCR and sequencing errors. V, D and J gene segments were assigned by aligning CDR3 sequences to IMGT reference sequences. For a sequence to be retained, a match of at least six nucleotides to both a V gene segment and a J gene segment was required. Rearrangements were classified as productive when the CDR3 lacked stop codons and remained in frame with V and J, and all other rearrangements were classified as non-productive. CDR3 was defined by IMGT convention, running from the second conserved V-encoded cysteine to the conserved J-encoded phenylalanine. In an earlier analysis of roughly 610 of the donors, sequences lacking an unambiguous match to a single V gene segment were excluded. An earlier analysis of a few hundred of the donors called V segments functional above 56.7% productive rearrangements and segregating when the between-donor standard deviation exceeded 5%. To diagnose cytomegalovirus status from the catalog of TCR beta chain sequences, a statistical classification framework was built. A later analysis assigned V and J genes by comparing TCR nucleotide sequences with IMGT/GENE-DB human TR gene sequences. In a later analysis, CDR3 sequences and most-parsimonious VDJ recombination scenarios were assigned using the TCRdist pipeline. In a later analysis, each TCR beta chain was defined by its CDR3 amino acid sequence together with its V-gene family, and reads lacking a unique V-gene family were excluded. A later analysis removed roughly 590 highly shared, low-generation-probability nucleotide sequences to deal with suspected cross-contamination and a sequencing artifact. A later analysis calculated a clonal expansion index for each public chain from normalized within-repertoire ranks of inferred template counts. In a later analysis, generation probabilities were computed with a VDJ recombination model fitted to out-of-frame rearrangements, and the resulting probabilities were checked against IGoR. Hypergeometric tests were used in a later analysis to score TCR-TCR, TCR-HLA and TCR-CMV co-occurrence, with a repertoire-size bias correction applied to the TCR pairs. A later analysis estimated false discovery rates by permuting HLA or CMV assignments 20 times. In a later analysis, co-occurring TCRs were grouped with DBSCAN, and TCRdist sequence similarity was added when clustering was performed within HLA-allele-positive subsets. Repertoires with fewer than 30,000 or more than 120,000 public chains were left out of co-occurrence clustering, as were about 5 repertoires with anomalous nucleotide sharing. TCRdb took over this immuneACCESS table, retaining in-frame rearrangements with V and J assigned. Such tables are incomplete; in checked studies, under half of the missing clones stem from an unresolved V gene, and the remainder is unexplained. For V, J and clone size, that table is used; D and trimming come from the DNA. In this sample the table shows around 93,000 clones, just under 80% of which occur a single time. Together, the top ten hold 3% to 3.5% of the sample.

Concerning this clone itself: This receptor's antigen is unknown. No clone much larger than this one lies a single base away; base qualities are absent.

The specimen was PBMCs. The chain employs TRBV7-2 and TRBJ2-5; the D gene cannot be named for sure. The TCR originated in a woman aged 40 to 55 in good health and CMV-seronegative. The CDR3 protein sequence reads: CASSLVALGETQYF. The DNA is as follows: TGTGCCAGCAGCTTAGTGGCCCTCGGGGAGACCCAGTACTTC.